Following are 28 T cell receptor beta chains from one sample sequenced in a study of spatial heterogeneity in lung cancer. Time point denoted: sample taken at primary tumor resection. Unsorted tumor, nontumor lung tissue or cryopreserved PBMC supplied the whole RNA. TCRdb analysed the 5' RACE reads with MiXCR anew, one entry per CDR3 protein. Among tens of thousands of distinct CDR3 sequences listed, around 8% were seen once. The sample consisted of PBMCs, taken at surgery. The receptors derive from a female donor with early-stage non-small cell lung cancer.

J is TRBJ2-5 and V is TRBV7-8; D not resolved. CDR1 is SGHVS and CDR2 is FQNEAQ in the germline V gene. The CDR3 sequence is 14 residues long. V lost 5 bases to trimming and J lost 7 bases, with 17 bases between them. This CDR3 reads CASSRERPLGTQYF. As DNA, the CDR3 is TGTGCCAGCAGCCGAGAACGCCCCCTAGGGACCCAGTACTTC.

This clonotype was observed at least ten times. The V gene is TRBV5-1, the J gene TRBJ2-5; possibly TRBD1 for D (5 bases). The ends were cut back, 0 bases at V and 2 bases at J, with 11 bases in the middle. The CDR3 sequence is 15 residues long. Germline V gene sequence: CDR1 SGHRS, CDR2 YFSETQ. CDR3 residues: CASSLVSGAQETQYF. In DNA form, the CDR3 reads TGCGCCAGCAGCTTGGTTTCTGGGGCGCAAGAGACCCAGTACTTC.

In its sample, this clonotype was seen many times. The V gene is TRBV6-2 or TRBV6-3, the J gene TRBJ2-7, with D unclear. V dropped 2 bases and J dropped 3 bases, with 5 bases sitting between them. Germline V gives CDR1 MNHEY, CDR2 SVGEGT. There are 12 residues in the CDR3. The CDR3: CASSYVGYEQYV. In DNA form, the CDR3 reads TGTGCCAGCAGTTACGTCGGCTACGAGCAGTACGTC.

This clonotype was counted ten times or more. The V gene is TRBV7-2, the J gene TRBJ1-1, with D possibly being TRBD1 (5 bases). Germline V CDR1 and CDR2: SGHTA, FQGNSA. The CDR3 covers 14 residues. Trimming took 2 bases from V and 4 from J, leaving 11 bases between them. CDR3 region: CASSLWQGGTEAFF. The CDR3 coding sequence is TGTGCCAGCAGCTTATGGCAGGGAGGCACTGAAGCTTTCTTT.

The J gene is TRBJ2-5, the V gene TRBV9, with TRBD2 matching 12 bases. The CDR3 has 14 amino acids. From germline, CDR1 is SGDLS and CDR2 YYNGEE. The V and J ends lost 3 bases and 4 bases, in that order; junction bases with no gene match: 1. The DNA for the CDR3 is TGTGCCAGCAGCGAGGGACTAGCGGGAGAGACCCAGTACTTC. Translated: CASSEGLAGETQYF.

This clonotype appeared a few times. The CDR3 loop is CASSQGPSGRDNTGELFF. The CDR3 region has the DNA TGCGCCAGCAGCCAAGGGCCTAGCGGGAGGGATAACACCGGGGAGCTGTTTTTT. The rearrangement uses TRBV4-1 and TRBJ2-2; 12 bases match TRBD2. Germline V lookup: CDR1 MGHRA, CDR2 YSYEKL. V lost 1 base to trimming and J lost 2 bases; unmatched junction nucleotides: 5. This CDR3 contains 18 residues.

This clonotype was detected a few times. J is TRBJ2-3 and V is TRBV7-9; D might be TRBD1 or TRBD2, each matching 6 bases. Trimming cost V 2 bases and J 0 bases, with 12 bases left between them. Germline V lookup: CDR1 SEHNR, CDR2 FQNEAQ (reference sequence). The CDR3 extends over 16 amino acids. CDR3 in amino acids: CASSLLGGTSTDTQYF. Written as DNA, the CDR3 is TGTGCCAGCAGCTTACTCGGCGGGACAAGCACAGATACGCAGTATTTT.

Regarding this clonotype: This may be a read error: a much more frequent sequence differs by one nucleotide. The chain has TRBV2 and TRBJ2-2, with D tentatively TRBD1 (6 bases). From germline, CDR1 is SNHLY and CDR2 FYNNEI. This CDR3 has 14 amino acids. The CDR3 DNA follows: TGTGCCAGCAGGGCCCAAGGGGACACCAGGGAGCTGTTTTTT. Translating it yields CASRAQGDTRELFF.

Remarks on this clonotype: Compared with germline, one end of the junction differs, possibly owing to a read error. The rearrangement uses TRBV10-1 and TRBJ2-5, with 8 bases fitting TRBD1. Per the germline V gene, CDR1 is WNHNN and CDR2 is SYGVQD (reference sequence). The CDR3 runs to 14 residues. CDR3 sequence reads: CAGSSQGARETQYF. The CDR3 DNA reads TGCGCCGGCAGTTCCCAGGGGGCGAGAGAGACCCAGTACTTC.

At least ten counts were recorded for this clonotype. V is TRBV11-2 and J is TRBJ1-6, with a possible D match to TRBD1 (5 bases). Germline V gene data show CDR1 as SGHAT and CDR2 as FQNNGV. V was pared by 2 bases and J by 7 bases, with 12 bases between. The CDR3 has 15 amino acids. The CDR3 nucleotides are TGTGCCAGCAGCTTATCAGGGTCTCCAAATTCACCCCTCCACTTT. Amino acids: CASSLSGSPNSPLHF. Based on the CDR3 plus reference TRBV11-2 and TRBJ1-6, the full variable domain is EAGVAQSPRYKIIEKRQSVAFWCNPISGHATLYWYQQILGQGPKLLIQFQNNGVVDDSQLPKDRFSAERLKGVDSTLKIQPAKLEDSAVYLCASSLSGSPNSPLHFGNGTRLTVT.

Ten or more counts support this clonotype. The CDR3 nucleotides read TGTGCCAGCAGCTTGTTTAGCGGGGACACAGATACGCAGTATTTT. It translates to CASSLFSGDTDTQYF. The genes are TRBV7-9 and TRBJ2-3, with 8 positions matching TRBD2. The germline V gene encodes CDR1 SEHNR and CDR2 FQNEAQ (reference sequence). With V trimmed by 3 bases and J by 2 bases, 4 bases remained unmatched. The CDR3 spans 15 residues.

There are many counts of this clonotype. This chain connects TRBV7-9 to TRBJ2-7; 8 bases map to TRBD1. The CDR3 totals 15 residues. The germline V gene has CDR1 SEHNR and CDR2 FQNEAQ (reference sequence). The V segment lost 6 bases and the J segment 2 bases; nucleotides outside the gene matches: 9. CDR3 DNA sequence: TGTGCCAGCAGGATTGGGACAGGAATTCCCTACGAGCAGTACGTC. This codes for CASRIGTGIPYEQYV.

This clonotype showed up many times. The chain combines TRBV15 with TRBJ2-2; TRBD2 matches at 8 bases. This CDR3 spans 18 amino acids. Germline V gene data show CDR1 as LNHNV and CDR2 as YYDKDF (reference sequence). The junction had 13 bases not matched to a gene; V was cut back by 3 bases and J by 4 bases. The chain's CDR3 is CATSSLGFGAGATGELFF. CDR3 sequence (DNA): TGTGCCACCAGCAGTTTGGGATTCGGAGCGGGAGCCACCGGGGAGCTGTTTTTT.

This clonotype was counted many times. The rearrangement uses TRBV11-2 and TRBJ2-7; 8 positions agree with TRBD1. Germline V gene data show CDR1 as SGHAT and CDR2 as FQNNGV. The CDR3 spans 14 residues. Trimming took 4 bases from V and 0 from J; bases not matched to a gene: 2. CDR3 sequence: CASSSTGGSYEQYF. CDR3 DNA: TGTGCCAGCAGCTCCACAGGGGGCTCCTACGAGCAGTACTTC.

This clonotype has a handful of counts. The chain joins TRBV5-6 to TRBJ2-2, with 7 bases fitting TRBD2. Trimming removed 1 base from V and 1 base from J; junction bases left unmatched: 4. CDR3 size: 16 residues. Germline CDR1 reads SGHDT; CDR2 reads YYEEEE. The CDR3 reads CASSLLASGNTGELFF. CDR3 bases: TGTGCCAGCAGCTTGCTTGCTAGCGGGAACACCGGGGAGCTGTTTTTT. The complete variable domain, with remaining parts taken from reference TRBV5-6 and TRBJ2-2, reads DAGVTQSPTHLIKTRGQQVTLRCSPKSGHDTVSWYQQALGQGPQFIFQYYEEEERQRGNFPDRFSGHQFPNYSSELNVNALLLGDSALYLCASSLLASGNTGELFFGEGSRLTVL.

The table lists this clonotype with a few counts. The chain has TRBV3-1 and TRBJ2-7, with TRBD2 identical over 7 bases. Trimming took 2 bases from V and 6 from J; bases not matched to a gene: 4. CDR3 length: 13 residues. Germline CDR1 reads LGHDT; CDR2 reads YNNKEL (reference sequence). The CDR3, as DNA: TGTGCCAGCAGCCAACGACTAGCCTTCGAGCAGTACTTC. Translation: CASSQRLAFEQYF.

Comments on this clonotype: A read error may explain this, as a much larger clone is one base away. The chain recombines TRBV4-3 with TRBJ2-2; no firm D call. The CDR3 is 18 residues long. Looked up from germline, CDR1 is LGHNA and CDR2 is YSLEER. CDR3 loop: CASSQDLGLGSRTEELFF. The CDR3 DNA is TGCGCCAGCAGCCAAGACCTAGGCCTGGGTAGTAGGACCGAGGAGCTGTTTTTT.

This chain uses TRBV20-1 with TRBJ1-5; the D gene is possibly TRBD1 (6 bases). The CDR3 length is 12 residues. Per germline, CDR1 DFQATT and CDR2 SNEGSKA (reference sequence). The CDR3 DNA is TGCAGCCCCTTACAGGGAGGTCAGCCCCAGCATTTT. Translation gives CSPLQGGQPQHF.

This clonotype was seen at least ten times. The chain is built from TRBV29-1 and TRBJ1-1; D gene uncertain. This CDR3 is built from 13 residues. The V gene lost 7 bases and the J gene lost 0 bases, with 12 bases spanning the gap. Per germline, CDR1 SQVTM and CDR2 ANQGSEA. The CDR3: CSAQIQLNTEAFF. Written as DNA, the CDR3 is TGCAGCGCCCAGATACAGCTGAACACTGAAGCTTTCTTT.

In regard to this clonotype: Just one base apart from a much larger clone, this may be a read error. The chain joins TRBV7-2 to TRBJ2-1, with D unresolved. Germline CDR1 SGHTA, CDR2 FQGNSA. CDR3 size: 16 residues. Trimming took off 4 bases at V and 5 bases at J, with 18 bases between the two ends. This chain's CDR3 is CASSYRQKGRDNEQFF. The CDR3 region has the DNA TGTGCCAGCAGCTACCGCCAGAAGGGTCGAGACAATGAGCAGTTCTTC.

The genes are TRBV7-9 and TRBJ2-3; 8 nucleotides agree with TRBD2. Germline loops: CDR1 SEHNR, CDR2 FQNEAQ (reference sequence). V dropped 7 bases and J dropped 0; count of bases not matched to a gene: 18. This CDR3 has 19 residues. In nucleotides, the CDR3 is TGTGCCAGCAACCCCTTACCGGGACTAGTGTTTACTAGCACAGATACGCAGTATTTT. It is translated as CASNPLPGLVFTSTDTQYF.

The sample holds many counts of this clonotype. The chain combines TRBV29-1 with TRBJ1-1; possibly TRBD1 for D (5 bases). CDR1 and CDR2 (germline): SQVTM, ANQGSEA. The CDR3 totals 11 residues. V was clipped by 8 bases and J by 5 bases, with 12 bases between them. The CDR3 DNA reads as TGCAGCCCCCAGCAGGGTACTGAAGCTTTCTTT. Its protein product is CSPQQGTEAFF. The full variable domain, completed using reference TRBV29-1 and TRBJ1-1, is SAVISQKPSRDICQRGTSLTIQCQVDSQVTMMFWYRQQPGQSLTLIATANQGSEATYESGFVIDKFPISRPNLTFSTLTVSNMSPEDSSIYLCSPQQGTEAFFGQGTRLTVV.

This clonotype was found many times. This CDR3 is CASSPQRNTEAFF. The DNA of the CDR3 is TGTGCCAGCAGCCCCCAGAGGAACACTGAAGCTTTCTTT. This chain joins TRBV11-2 and TRBJ1-1; D unresolved. V lost 5 bases and J lost 1, with 8 bases in between. This CDR3 is built from 13 residues. The germline CDR1 and CDR2 sequences are SGHAT and FQNNGV. Full variable domain (remainder filled in from reference TRBV11-2 and TRBJ1-1): EAGVAQSPRYKIIEKRQSVAFWCNPISGHATLYWYQQILGQGPKLLIQFQNNGVVDDSQLPKDRFSAERLKGVDSTLKIQPAKLEDSAVYLCASSPQRNTEAFFGQGTRLTVV.

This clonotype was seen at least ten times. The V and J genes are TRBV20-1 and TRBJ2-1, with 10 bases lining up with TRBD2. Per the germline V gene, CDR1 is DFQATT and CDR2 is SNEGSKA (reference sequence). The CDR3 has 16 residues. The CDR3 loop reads CRAAGGHVGSYNEQFF. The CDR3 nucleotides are TGCAGAGCAGCGGGAGGGCATGTCGGGTCCTACAATGAGCAGTTCTTC.

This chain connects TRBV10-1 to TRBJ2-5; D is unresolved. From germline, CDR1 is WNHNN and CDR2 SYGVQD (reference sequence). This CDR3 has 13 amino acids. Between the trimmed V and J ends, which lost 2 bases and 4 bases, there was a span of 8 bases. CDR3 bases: TGCGCCAGCAGTGAGCTGGGTTCAGAGACCCAGTACTTC. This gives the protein CASSELGSETQYF.

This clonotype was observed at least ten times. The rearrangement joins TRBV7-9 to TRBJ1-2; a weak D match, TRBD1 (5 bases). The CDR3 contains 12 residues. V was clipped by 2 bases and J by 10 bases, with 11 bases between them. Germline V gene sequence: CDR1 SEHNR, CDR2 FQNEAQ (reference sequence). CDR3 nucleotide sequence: TGTGCCAGCAGCTTATCTCGGGGACTCTACACCTTC. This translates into CASSLSRGLYTF.

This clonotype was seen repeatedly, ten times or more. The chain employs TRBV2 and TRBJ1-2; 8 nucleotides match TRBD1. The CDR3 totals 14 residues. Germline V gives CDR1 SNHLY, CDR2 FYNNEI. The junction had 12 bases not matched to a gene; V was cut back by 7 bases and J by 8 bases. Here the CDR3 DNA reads TGTGCCAGCACCACGGACAGGGCAGGCATCGGCTACACCTTC. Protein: CASTTDRAGIGYTF.

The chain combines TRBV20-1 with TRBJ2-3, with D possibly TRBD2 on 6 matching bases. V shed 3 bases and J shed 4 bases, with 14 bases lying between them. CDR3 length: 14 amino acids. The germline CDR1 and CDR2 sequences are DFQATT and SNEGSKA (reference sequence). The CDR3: CSARAGSSADTQYF. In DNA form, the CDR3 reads TGCAGTGCTAGGGCAGGGTCTAGCGCAGATACGCAGTATTTT.